This record covers a single T cell receptor (beta chain). This sample was taken from a study of blood T cell repertoires in COVID-19. About the study: Collection of acute and convalescent COVID-19 samples took place in the United States, Italy and Spain. The cDNA or gDNA used as material had been derived from T cells, B-cell-depleted T cells, or PBMCs.

The V segment lost 0 bases and the J segment 7 bases; nucleotides outside the gene matches: 4. CDR1 and CDR2 from the germline V gene are SGHRS and YFSETQ. The CDR3 covers 15 residues. Original processing methods: Amplified reference gene primers provided the basis for estimating nucleated cell counts. This table comes from immunoSEQ multiplex PCR, and its TCRdb copy is limited to in-frame clones, with some not included. V and J calls and clone size are given by that table; D and trimming were obtained from the DNA. Of 200,000 to 300,000 clones in the sample, approximately 84% were seen once. This chain joins TRBV5-1 and TRBJ2-1; 10 bases are a match to TRBD2. The sequencing sample was made of peripheral blood. The TCR comes from an elderly woman with acute or convalescent COVID-19. CDR3: CASSLEASGSNEQFF. In nucleotides, the CDR3 is TGCGCCAGCAGCTTGGAGGCTAGCGGGAGTAATGAGCAGTTCTTC.